These T cell receptor beta chains were read from a single sample in a study of vaccination and CD4 T cells after COVID-19. TCRdb re-called the PCR reads with MiXCR, one entry per CDR3 protein. Here the sample spans about 7,600 distinct CDR3 sequences, 20% to 25% being singletons. The antigens for these receptors are not known. This specimen consisted of CD4+ T cells from blood, cultured in vitro, obtained after SARS-CoV-2 vaccination. These receptor sequences come from a human donor who had recovered from COVID-19. The CDR3 runs from the conserved cysteine through the conserved F or W. D genes are given only for firm matches. Clone sizes are given selectively: once, few, many, or a class where the clone is expanded.

d_call: TRBD2; j_call: TRBJ2-3; v_call: TRBV20-1; clone_size: NA; cdr3_nt: TGCAGTGCTGCCGGGACTAGCGGGGAGGATATGCAGTATTTT; cdr3_aa: CSAAGTSGEDMQYF
d_call: NA; j_call: TRBJ2-7; v_call: TRBV7-9; clone_size: NA; cdr3_nt: TGTGCCAGCAGCATGCCGGGACACCTCTCCTACGAGCAGTACTTC; cdr3_aa: CASSMPGHLSYEQYF
d_call: NA; j_call: TRBJ1-1; v_call: TRBV24-1; clone_size: NA; cdr3_nt: TGTGCCACCAGTGATGTACGGAACACTGAAGCTTTCTTT; cdr3_aa: CATSDVRNTEAFF
d_call: TRBD1; j_call: TRBJ1-2; v_call: TRBV7-9; clone_size: medium-sized; cdr3_nt: TGTGCCAGCAGCTTAGCTCCCGGGAACAGGGGTGACTATGGCTACACCTTC; cdr3_aa: CASSLAPGNRGDYGYTF
d_call: NA; j_call: TRBJ1-1; v_call: TRBV6-1; clone_size: NA; cdr3_nt: TGTGCCAGCAGTCCCCTGGGGGCGCAGGTGAACACTGAAGCTTTCTTT; cdr3_aa: CASSPLGAQVNTEAFF
d_call: NA; j_call: TRBJ2-3; v_call: TRBV28; clone_size: many; cdr3_nt: TGTGCCAGCAGTCGCGCTTACACAGATACGCAGTATTTT; cdr3_aa: CASSRAYTDTQYF
d_call: TRBD1; j_call: TRBJ1-1; v_call: TRBV19; clone_size: NA; cdr3_nt: TGTGCCAGTAGTACAACCGGGACAGGGAACACTGAAGCTTTCTTT; cdr3_aa: CASSTTGTGNTEAFF
d_call: NA; j_call: TRBJ2-4; v_call: TRBV20-1; clone_size: few; cdr3_nt: TGCAGTGCTAGCAGCGGGCAGCTAGCCAAAAACATTCAGTACTTC; cdr3_aa: CSASSGQLAKNIQYF
d_call: NA; j_call: TRBJ1-2; v_call: TRBV24-1; clone_size: NA; cdr3_nt: TGTGCCACCAGTGCGGGGTATTCTAACTATGGCTACACCTTC; cdr3_aa: CATSAGYSNYGYTF
d_call: NA; j_call: TRBJ1-3; v_call: TRBV20-1; clone_size: few; cdr3_nt: TGCAGTAGCCGGTCCGGGACAACTGGAAACACCATATATTTT; cdr3_aa: CSSRSGTTGNTIYF
d_call: TRBD2; j_call: TRBJ2-6; v_call: TRBV29-1; clone_size: once; cdr3_nt: TGCAGCGTTGAGAAGCGGGAAGGGTTAGCTGGGGCCAACGTCCTGACTTTC; cdr3_aa: CSVEKREGLAGANVLTF
d_call: NA; j_call: TRBJ1-1; v_call: TRBV29-1; clone_size: few; cdr3_nt: TGCAGTATAAGGTTGAACACTGAAGCTTTCTTT; cdr3_aa: CSIRLNTEAFF
d_call: TRBD1; j_call: TRBJ2-1; v_call: TRBV6-2/TRBV6-3; clone_size: few; cdr3_nt: TGTGCCAGCAGTTACGACGAGGGGGCTTACAATGAGCAGTTCTTC; cdr3_aa: CASSYDEGAYNEQFF
d_call: NA; j_call: TRBJ2-5; v_call: TRBV15; clone_size: medium-sized; cdr3_nt: TGTGCCACCAGCAGAGCCATGGGGCGAGAATCAGAGACCCAGTACTTC; cdr3_aa: CATSRAMGRESETQYF
d_call: NA; j_call: TRBJ1-5; v_call: TRBV29-1; clone_size: NA; cdr3_nt: TGCAGCGTCCGCCTGGACGGATTCAATCAGCCCCAGCATTTT; cdr3_aa: CSVRLDGFNQPQHF
d_call: NA; j_call: TRBJ1-2; v_call: TRBV14; clone_size: NA; cdr3_nt: TGTGCCAGCAGCCAAGGAGCTAACTATGGCTACACCTTC; cdr3_aa: CASSQGANYGYTF
d_call: TRBD1; j_call: TRBJ1-1; v_call: TRBV7-2; clone_size: many; cdr3_nt: TGTGCCAGCAGCCTGACAGGGGGAGGCACTGAAGCTTTCTTT; cdr3_aa: CASSLTGGGTEAFF